The clone carrying this T cell receptor beta chain was seen ten or more times. Antigen: not known. This entry belongs to a study of T-cell reconstitution after alpha-beta-depleted transplantation in children. Study conclusions and caveats: Where alpha-beta T cells came from about two months after transplant was reportedly several hundred expanded graft clones. Day-60 TCRbeta diversity that was high in some patients was derived from surviving recipient T cells and thymic progenitors.

The CDR3 sequence is 14 residues long. The ends were cut back, 3 bases at V and 2 bases at J, with 11 bases in the middle. Germline assignment: CDR1 SEHNR and CDR2 FQNEAQ (reference sequence). Preparation of the TCRbeta library used unique molecular identifiers. TCRdb passed the PCR reads through MiXCR, listing each CDR3 protein once. The sample lists 600,000 or so distinct CDR3 sequences, 23% occurring once. The clonotype originates from a boy in the first two years of life who had a stem cell transplant for acute myeloid leukemia, so the T cells may come from the graft donor. The chain combines TRBV7-9 with TRBJ2-7; D is perhaps TRBD1 or TRBD2 (5 bases each). The specimen comprised PBMCs, mostly from graft donor cells, sampled 360 days after TCRalphabeta/CD19-depleted stem cell transplant. The CDR3 reads CASSFGDGAYEQYF. CDR3 DNA: TGTGCCAGCAGCTTTGGGGACGGGGCCTACGAGCAGTACTTC.